The 25 T cell receptor beta chains in this list originate from one sample, sequenced in a study of CD8 T cells in ankylosing spondylitis. TCRdb ran MiXCR on the 5' RACE reads and lists one entry per CDR3 protein. Among about 160,000 distinct CDR3 sequences listed, approximately 44% were seen once. Input material: synovial fluid, either unsorted or a sorted T cell fraction (not recorded which). Receptors were obtained from a male donor with ankylosing spondylitis.

The rearrangement joins TRBV4-1 to TRBJ1-1, with unresolved D. Germline V gene data show CDR1 as MGHRA and CDR2 as YSYEKL. The CDR3 totals 14 residues. V lost 4 bases, J lost 3 bases, and 12 bases lay in between. Here the CDR3 reads CASSRLSRYTEAFF. The CDR3 bases are TGCGCCAGCAGCCGGCTGTCGCGGTACACTGAAGCTTTCTTT.

J is TRBJ2-1 and V is TRBV12-3 or TRBV12-4, with 8 bases matching TRBD2. V dropped 7 bases and J dropped 7; count of bases not matched to a gene: 18. The CDR3 runs to 17 residues. CDR3 in DNA: TGTGCCAGCACCCCCCCGTGGGCGGGAGGAGGGTGGAATGAGCAGTTCTTC. Its protein product is CASTPPWAGGGWNEQFF.

The chain has TRBV5-5 and TRBJ2-3, with 11 positions matching TRBD2. J was trimmed by 7 bases and V by 3 bases; bases with no gene match: 16. The CDR3 is made up of 18 amino acids. Per germline, CDR1 SGHKS and CDR2 YYEKEE (reference sequence). The CDR3 here is CASSSWTSGSVMGNTQYF. The DNA for the CDR3 is TGTGCCAGCAGCTCTTGGACTAGCGGGTCGGTAATGGGTAATACGCAGTATTTT.

This clonotype has ten or more counts. This chain joins TRBV29-1 and TRBJ2-7; D gene unclear. CDR3 length equals 12 residues. V lost 6 bases and J 2 bases, leaving 11 bases between the germline ends. Per the germline V gene, CDR1 is SQVTM and CDR2 is ANQGSEA. The CDR3 region is CSVRTGPYEQYF. The CDR3, as DNA: TGCAGCGTCCGGACCGGTCCCTACGAGCAGTACTTC.

The rearrangement links TRBV5-1 to TRBJ1-1, with D maybe TRBD1 (5 bases). CDR1 is SGHRS and CDR2 is YFSETQ in the germline V gene. The CDR3 has 15 amino acids. Trimming took off 2 bases at V and 1 base at J, with 12 bases between the two ends. The CDR3 spells CASSLGRGRNTEAFF. The CDR3 DNA reads TGCGCCAGCAGCTTAGGGCGGGGCAGGAACACTGAAGCTTTCTTT.

The chain couples TRBV10-3 to TRBJ2-3; 8 positions agree with TRBD1. From germline, CDR1 is ENHRY and CDR2 SYGVKD. Germline trimming cut 4 bases from V and 6 bases from J; bases unmatched to any gene: 6. The CDR3 extends over 14 amino acids. CDR3 protein: CAISVTGEADTQYF. In DNA, the CDR3 is TGTGCCATCAGTGTGACAGGGGAGGCGGATACGCAGTATTTT.

This clonotype was observed a handful of times. The CDR3 loop reads CASSVSGYSTGELFF. CDR3 sequence (DNA): TGTGCCAGCAGCGTATCAGGGTACAGCACCGGGGAGCTGTTTTTT. The chain employs TRBV9 and TRBJ2-2, with a tentative D call TRBD1 (5 bases). This CDR3 contains 15 residues. Germline CDR1 and CDR2: SGDLS and YYNGEE. Trimming removed 1 base at V and 4 bases at J, with 11 bases between.

This clonotype has just a few counts. The chain combines TRBV9 with TRBJ2-3; D perhaps matches TRBD2 (6 bases). Germline CDR1 reads SGDLS; CDR2 reads YYNGEE. V gave up 2 bases and J gave up 2 bases, with 12 bases separating them. There are 15 residues in the CDR3. CDR3 loop: CASSVRDSNTDTQYF. The CDR3 nucleotides are TGTGCCAGCAGCGTTCGGGACTCGAACACAGATACGCAGTATTTT.

The table lists this clonotype with a few counts. The J gene is TRBJ2-2, the V gene TRBV7-4, with D unresolved. The CDR3 sequence is 14 residues long. Germline assignment: CDR1 SGHVT and CDR2 SQSDAQ. Trimming cost V 7 bases and J 5 bases, with 14 bases left between them. CDR3 sequence: CASTPKYKTGELFF. For the CDR3, the DNA is TGTGCCAGCACCCCCAAGTATAAGACCGGGGAGCTGTTTTTT.

This clonotype was counted between two and nine times. The V and J genes are TRBV5-6 and TRBJ2-5, with D possibly being TRBD1 or TRBD2 (6 bases each). V was trimmed by 3 bases and J by 0 bases, leaving 15 bases between them. CDR1 SGHDT and CDR2 YYEEEE come from the germline V gene. This CDR3 is built from 16 residues. The CDR3 spells CASSSSGATYQETQYF. CDR3 DNA sequence: TGTGCCAGCAGCTCGTCGGGGGCTACGTACCAAGAGACCCAGTACTTC.

This clonotype was seen more than once but under ten times. The chain combines TRBV4-1 with TRBJ1-1, with TRBD1 matching 7 bases. V shed 2 bases, J shed 4 bases, and the junction held 4 bases outside the gene matches. Germline CDR1 MGHRA, CDR2 YSYEKL. CDR3 length: 14 residues. CDR3 sequence: CASSQRQGTTEAFF. CDR3 in DNA: TGCGCCAGCAGCCAACGACAGGGAACCACTGAAGCTTTCTTT.

This clonotype was observed at least ten times. The chain uses TRBV6-1 and TRBJ1-1, with D tentatively TRBD1 (5 bases). Trimming removed 0 bases from V and 3 bases from J, with 8 bases in between. Per the germline V gene, CDR1 is MNHNS and CDR2 is SASEGT. The CDR3 runs 14 residues. As DNA, the CDR3 is TGTGCCAGCAGTGAAGCAGAGGGGTACACTGAAGCTTTCTTT. Protein: CASSEAEGYTEAFF.

This clonotype appeared a few times. The chain is built from TRBV28 and TRBJ2-7; D may be TRBD1 (6 bases). The CDR3 is made up of 14 amino acids. Trimming removed 4 bases at V and 3 bases at J, with 13 bases between. Germline V lookup: CDR1 MDHEN, CDR2 SYDVKM. The CDR3 sequence: CASSYSGVDYEQYF. The CDR3 DNA reads as TGTGCCAGCAGTTATTCAGGGGTCGACTACGAGCAGTACTTC. The whole variable domain, remainder taken from reference TRBV28 and TRBJ2-7, is DVKVTQSSRYLVKRTGEKVFLECVQDMDHENMFWYRQDPGLGLRLIYFSYDVKMKEKGDIPEGYSVSREKKERFSLILESASTNQTSMYLCASSYSGVDYEQYFGPGTRLTVT.

This chain joins TRBV25-1 and TRBJ2-7; 7 positions match TRBD2. The V gene end was trimmed by 9 bases and the J gene end by 4 bases; junction bases not matched to a gene: 0. The CDR3 is 10 amino acids. In germline, CDR1 is MGHDK, CDR2 SYGVNS. CDR3 coding DNA: TGTGCCAGGGGAGGGTACGAGCAGTACTTC. Residues: CARGGYEQYF.

This clonotype occurred a few times. CDR3 protein: CASSKRWRNTEAFF. CDR3 bases: TGTGCCAGCAGCAAAAGGTGGAGGAACACTGAAGCTTTCTTT. V gene TRBV12-3 or TRBV12-4 combines with J gene TRBJ1-1; no clear D gene. The CDR3 spans 14 residues. The germline V and J ends were trimmed by 6 bases and 1 base, with 12 bases remaining between them.

The chain recombines TRBV7-9 with TRBJ2-7, with D perhaps assigned TRBD1 or TRBD2 (5 bases each). This CDR3 comprises 13 residues. V was pared by 2 bases and J by 5 bases, with 10 bases between. Germline assignment: CDR1 SEHNR and CDR2 FQNEAQ (reference sequence). The CDR3 region is CASSLPVGDEQYF. For the CDR3, the DNA is TGTGCCAGCAGCTTACCCGTGGGGGACGAGCAGTACTTC.

The CDR3 loop reads CSRRGARDTQYF. DNA of the CDR3: TGCAGCCGTCGTGGGGCCCGAGATACGCAGTATTTT. This chain connects TRBV29-1 to TRBJ2-3, with D possibly being TRBD1 (5 bases). V lost 8 bases and J lost 5, with 14 bases in between. CDR1 SQVTM and CDR2 ANQGSEA come from the germline V gene. This CDR3 contains 12 residues.

This clonotype was observed a few times. The gene calls are TRBV29-1 and TRBJ2-3; 7 nucleotides line up with TRBD1. CDR3 size: 14 residues. The trim removed 7 bases at V and 2 bases at J, leaving 9 bases unmatched. Germline CDR1 SQVTM, CDR2 ANQGSEA. For the CDR3, the DNA is TGCAGCGACCGGACAGGCATGTCCACAGATACGCAGTATTTT. Protein: CSDRTGMSTDTQYF.

V gene TRBV20-1 combines with J gene TRBJ1-2; D is ambiguous. The CDR3 consists of 13 residues. The germline V gene has CDR1 DFQATT and CDR2 SNEGSKA (reference sequence). Trimming left V 6 bases short and J 8 bases short, with 19 bases between. CDR3 in amino acids: CSAREGTGWGYTF. Here the CDR3 DNA reads TGCAGTGCCCGTGAGGGTACGGGTTGGGGCTACACCTTC.

The gene calls are TRBV19 and TRBJ2-1, with 9 positions matching TRBD2. Germline V gene lookup returns CDR1 LNHDA and CDR2 SQIVND (reference sequence). The CDR3 is 16 amino acids. After removal of 4 bases from V and 7 bases from J, the junction contained 11 bases not matched to a gene. CDR3 DNA sequence: TGTGCCAGTAGTACTATCTTCGGACTAGCGCGAAATGAGCAGTTCTTC. As protein: CASSTIFGLARNEQFF.

There are a few counts of this clonotype. The rearrangement joins TRBV20-1 to TRBJ2-7; D gene ambiguous. The CDR3 is 14 amino acids. Per germline, CDR1 DFQATT and CDR2 SNEGSKA (reference sequence). Trimming left V 0 bases short and J 5 bases short, with 14 bases between. CDR3 loop: CSARDFRSSDEQYF. CDR3 sequence (DNA): TGCAGTGCTAGAGATTTTAGAAGCTCTGACGAGCAGTACTTC.

This clonotype was observed a few times. The V gene is TRBV25-1, the J gene TRBJ1-2; TRBD1 is a possible D gene (6 bases). Germline CDR1 is MGHDK and CDR2 is SYGVNS. The ends were cut back, 1 base at V and 1 base at J, with 10 bases in the middle. The CDR3 length is 15 residues. As DNA, the CDR3 is TGTGCCAGCAGTGAATGGACAGATCATAACTATGGCTACACCTTC. This sequence encodes CASSEWTDHNYGYTF.

V is TRBV28 and J is TRBJ1-6; D perhaps matches TRBD1 (5 bases). Trimming stripped 7 bases from V and 7 bases from J, with 23 bases between. CDR3 length equals 17 residues. The germline V gene encodes CDR1 MDHEN and CDR2 SYDVKM. This CDR3 reads CASTNPGRGQGNSPLHF. CDR3 sequence (DNA): TGTGCCAGCACCAACCCGGGGAGAGGCCAGGGAAATTCACCCCTCCACTTT.

This chain uses TRBV6-2 or TRBV6-3 with TRBJ2-7; D gene uncertain. Germline CDR1 MNHEY, CDR2 SVGEGT. This CDR3 contains 13 residues. Deletions cut 8 bases from V and 2 bases from J, with 13 bases between. The DNA for the CDR3 is TGTGCCAGCGGAGCCGATACCCCCTACGAGCAGTACTTC. It codes for CASGADTPYEQYF.

The genes are TRBV4-1 and TRBJ2-3, with TRBD2 matching 10 bases. The CDR3 is 18 amino acids. V lost 3 bases and J lost 0; bases outside the gene matches: 9. Germline assignment: CDR1 MGHRA and CDR2 YSYEKL. CDR3 bases: TGCGCCAGCAGCCATCGACCTACTAGCGGGGTTAGCACAGATACGCAGTATTTT. It codes for CASSHRPTSGVSTDTQYF.